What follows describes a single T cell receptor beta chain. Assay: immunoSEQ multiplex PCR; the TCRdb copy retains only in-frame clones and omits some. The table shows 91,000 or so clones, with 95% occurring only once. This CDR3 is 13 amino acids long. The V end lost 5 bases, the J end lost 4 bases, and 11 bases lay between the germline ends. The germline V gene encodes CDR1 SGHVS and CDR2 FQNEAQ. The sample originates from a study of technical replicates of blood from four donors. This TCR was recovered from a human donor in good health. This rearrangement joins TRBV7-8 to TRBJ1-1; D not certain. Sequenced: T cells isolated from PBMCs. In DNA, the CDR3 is TGTGCCAGCAGCAATATCCTTTTCACTGAAGCTTTCTTT. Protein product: CASSNILFTEAFF.